The present T cell receptor beta chain was sequenced within a study of T cell responses to AZD1222 COVID-19 vaccine. Turning to the study itself: Second-dose recipients at about 4 or about 12 weeks were treated as one pooled group. General study findings and limits: After two AZD1222 doses, spike-specific TCR breadth and depth rose versus day 0. Clonal diversity was possibly underestimated, and white British individuals and females predominated among donors. Targeting of unmutated variant regions was reportedly seen in nearly half of spike-specific TCRs.

V lost 1 base, J lost 6 bases, and 7 bases stayed unmatched. Germline-derived CDR1 and CDR2 are WNHNN and SYGVQD (reference sequence). This CDR3 contains 15 residues. Sequencing used immunoSEQ multiplex PCR; TCRdb keeps in-frame clones, though not all of them. Of 120,000 or so clones listed, about nine tenths are singletons. The table lists this clone with a count of one. The target antigen is unknown. This clonotype was obtained from an adult in good health. This sample comprised peripheral blood, obtained on day 0 of AZD1222 vaccination. The chain is built from TRBV10-1 and TRBJ1-2; 8 bases agree with TRBD1. The CDR3: CASSEFRTGMDGYTF. For the CDR3, the DNA is TGCGCCAGCAGTGAGTTCCGGACAGGGATGGATGGCTACACCTTC.